The 11 T cell receptor beta chains in this list originate from one sample, sequenced in a study of blood T cell repertoires in COVID-19. Method: immunoSEQ multiplex PCR; TCRdb's copy keeps in-frame clones and lacks some. The table lists more than 100,000 clones, approximately 81% of them singletons, with 3% to 4.5% in the top ten. Sequenced material: peripheral blood. Source of these receptors: a woman of 80 years or more with acute or convalescent COVID-19.

The J gene is TRBJ1-1, the V gene TRBV5-1; no clear D gene. Trimming removed 3 bases from V and 1 base from J, with 13 bases in between. Germline V gives CDR1 SGHRS, CDR2 YFSETQ. The CDR3 length is 15 residues. The CDR3 sequence is CASSSLGPGNTEAFF. The DNA for the CDR3 is TGCGCCAGCAGCTCCCTCGGTCCGGGGAACACTGAAGCTTTCTTT. Full variable domain (remainder filled in from reference TRBV5-1 and TRBJ1-1): KAGVTQTPRYLIKTRGQQVTLSCSPISGHRSVSWYQQTPGQGLQFLFEYFSETQRNKGNFPGRFSGRQFSNSRSEMNVSTLELGDSALYLCASSSLGPGNTEAFFGQGTRLTVV.

In its sample, this clone was seen once. The chain links TRBV5-1 to TRBJ2-2, with 11 nucleotides matching TRBD2. Germline CDR1 SGHRS, CDR2 YFSETQ. There are 15 residues in the CDR3. J gave up 5 bases and V 2 bases, and 2 bases lay outside the gene matches. CDR3 residues: CASSFGTSGTGELFF. DNA of the CDR3: TGCGCCAGCAGCTTTGGGACTAGCGGTACCGGGGAGCTGTTTTTT.

Remarks on this clone: This sample also contains other DNA sequences that code for the same CDR3. The chain links TRBV5-1 to TRBJ2-7; a weak D match, TRBD2 (5 bases). Germline loops: CDR1 SGHRS, CDR2 YFSETQ. There are 16 residues in the CDR3. The ends were cut back, 3 bases at V and 9 bases at J, with 25 bases in the middle. The CDR3 DNA reads as TGCGCCAGCAGCTCCGGCGGGTTCGGGCGAGTCCCAGGGCAGTACTTC. Its protein is CASSSGGFGRVPGQYF.

This chain connects TRBV4-2 to TRBJ2-1; 10 bases agree with TRBD2. Per the germline V gene, CDR1 is LGHNA and CDR2 is YNFKEQ. This CDR3 is built from 17 residues. V was clipped by 0 bases and J by 3 bases; unmatched bases: 5. CDR3 bases: TGTGCCAGCAGCCAAGAACCCGGACTAGCGGACTACAATGAGCAGTTCTTC. It is translated as CASSQEPGLADYNEQFF.

This clone was observed a single time. J is TRBJ1-1 and V is TRBV19; TRBD1 matches 12 bases. The J segment lost 6 bases and the V segment lost 6 bases, leaving 17 bases of the junction unmatched. Germline CDR1 is LNHDA and CDR2 is SQIVND (reference sequence). The CDR3 is 18 amino acids. The CDR3 DNA reads as TGTGCCAGTAGCTTAATTCCCGGGACAGGGGGCGCAAAGGCTGAAGCTTTCTTT. This codes for CASSLIPGTGGAKAEAFF.

The rearrangement joins TRBV6-5 to TRBJ1-2; D remains ambiguous. This CDR3 has 15 amino acids. Germline CDR1 is MNHEY and CDR2 is SVGAGI. V was trimmed by 2 bases and J by 4 bases, leaving 14 bases between them. The CDR3 DNA reads TGTGCCAGCAGTTACACCGCGGGCAAGGGCTATGGCTACACCTTC. Encoded protein: CASSYTAGKGYGYTF.

This chain links TRBV19 with TRBJ1-2; 12 nucleotides agree with TRBD1. CDR1 and CDR2 (germline): LNHDA, SQIVND (reference sequence). The CDR3 totals 16 residues. The V gene end was trimmed by 7 bases and the J gene end by 2 bases; junction bases not matched to a gene: 8. CDR3 sequence reads: CASKPGQGAANYGYTF. The CDR3 region has the DNA TGTGCCAGTAAACCGGGACAGGGGGCCGCGAACTATGGCTACACCTTC.

V gene TRBV9 combines with J gene TRBJ1-1; possible D gene TRBD1, 6 bases. The CDR3 is made up of 14 amino acids. The germline V gene encodes CDR1 SGDLS and CDR2 YYNGEE. Between the trimmed V and J ends, which lost 3 bases and 0 bases, there was a span of 9 bases. CDR3 sequence: CASSARGMNTEAFF. In nucleotides, the CDR3 is TGTGCCAGCAGCGCCAGGGGAATGAACACTGAAGCTTTCTTT.

This chain uses TRBV5-8 with TRBJ1-3, with 10 bases aligning to TRBD1. Losses at the gene ends were 5 bases for V and 4 bases for J; bases not matched to a gene: 12. This CDR3 has 17 amino acids. Germline CDR1 reads SGHTS; CDR2 reads YDEGEE. The CDR3 DNA reads TGTGCCAGCAGATTTACCGGGACAGGGGAATTCGGAAACACCATATATTTT. It yields the protein CASRFTGTGEFGNTIYF.

The V gene is TRBV19, the J gene TRBJ2-7; 9 bases line up with TRBD1. Trimming removed 6 bases from V and 5 bases from J; junction bases left unmatched: 8. This CDR3 has 14 residues. The germline CDR1 and CDR2 sequences are LNHDA and SQIVND (reference sequence). As DNA, the CDR3 is TGTGCCAGTAGACCGCGGGACAGGGTGGACGAGCAGTACTTC. It is translated as CASRPRDRVDEQYF.

The V call is TRBV5-1, the J call TRBJ2-3; the D gene is possibly TRBD1 (6 bases). This CDR3 comprises 14 residues. The ends were cut back, 0 bases at V and 2 bases at J, with 7 bases in the middle. Germline V gene lookup returns CDR1 SGHRS and CDR2 YFSETQ. As DNA, the CDR3 is TGCGCCAGCAGCTTGGGGGACAACACAGATACGCAGTATTTT. The encoded protein is CASSLGDNTDTQYF.